This TCR beta chain appears in the sequencing data of a study of metastatic and nonmetastatic thyroid tumors. Study-wide background: Comparison of repertoires was carried out across blood and tumor or nodule tissue from malignant and benign thyroid patients.

The CDR3 has 15 residues. The V segment lost 6 bases and the J segment 4 bases; nucleotides outside the gene matches: 10. From germline, CDR1 is MNHNS and CDR2 SASEGT. The study, taken as a whole, reports: Malignant tumors reportedly showed significantly higher TCR beta diversity than benign nodules in both blood and tumor.

TCRdb reprocessed the PCR reads via MiXCR. The sample has under 20,000 clones; under 30% are singletons. To note about this clone: Its specificity is unknown.

Until they underwent thyroid surgery, no patient had received any treatment. The genes are TRBV6-1 and TRBJ1-1, with 8 bases aligning to TRBD1. The material sequenced was tumor tissue. The receptor's source is a male donor with papillary thyroid cancer or a benign thyroid nodule (not recorded which). Some clones in this sample may be carry-over from other donors' samples. This CDR3 is CASRSNRGSFTEAFF. The CDR3 DNA is TGTGCCAGCAGGTCCAACAGGGGGTCGTTCACTGAAGCTTTCTTT.